These 21 T cell receptor beta chains were sequenced from one sample in a study of technical replicates of blood from a handful of donors. The assay was immunoSEQ multiplex PCR, and TCRdb's table has in-frame clones only and misses some. The repertoire has about 58,000 clones, about 94% of them found once; the top ten carry 2.5% to 3.5%. Sequenced input: PBMCs. The receptors were gathered from a human donor in good health. Some clones in this sample may be carry-over from other donors' samples.

The chain has TRBV5-4 and TRBJ2-7; D might be TRBD2 (7 bases). Germline lookup yields CDR1 SGHNT and CDR2 YYREEE (reference sequence). This CDR3 contains 14 residues. Trimming shortened V by 1 base and J by 5 bases, and 13 bases separated the two germline ends. In DNA, the CDR3 is TGTGCCAGCAGCTTGAGGGGGGGGCCAAACGAGCAGTACTTC. Translation gives CASSLRGGPNEQYF.

The chain employs TRBV9 and TRBJ1-3; 8 nucleotides align to TRBD1. V lost 3 bases to trimming and J lost 8 bases; unmatched junction nucleotides: 4. CDR1 SGDLS and CDR2 YYNGEE come from the germline V gene. The length of the CDR3 is 13 residues. CDR3 loop: CASSAQGADTIYF. DNA for the CDR3: TGTGCCAGCAGCGCGCAGGGGGCTGACACCATATATTTT.

The rearrangement uses TRBV19 and TRBJ1-2; D uncertain. The V gene lost 5 bases and the J gene lost 4 bases, with 14 bases spanning the gap. CDR1 is LNHDA, CDR2 SQIVND, per germline (reference sequence). The CDR3 sequence is 14 residues long. Written as DNA, the CDR3 is TGTGCCAGTAGTTCACAGATTACGACCTATGGCTACACCTTC. Residues: CASSSQITTYGYTF.

The gene calls are TRBV7-9 and TRBJ2-4, with TRBD2 identical over 7 bases. CDR3 size: 15 residues. V shed 1 base and J 4 bases; nucleotides not matched to a gene: 4. CDR1 SEHNR and CDR2 FQNEAQ come from the germline V gene (reference sequence). In DNA form, the CDR3 reads TGTGCCAGCAGCTTAGATCTAGCGGCAAAAAACATTCAGTACTTC. Translated, it gives CASSLDLAAKNIQYF.

The chain combines TRBV5-4 with TRBJ2-5, with D unclear. Germline values: CDR1 SGHNT, CDR2 YYREEE (reference sequence). The CDR3 is 13 amino acids. The germline V and J ends were trimmed by 2 bases and 0 bases, with 5 bases remaining between them. In nucleotides, the CDR3 is TGTGCCAGCAGCTTTGGAGACCAAGAGACCCAGTACTTC. Its translation: CASSFGDQETQYF. The variable domain in full, with the rest retrieved from reference TRBV5-4 and TRBJ2-5, is ETGVTQSPTHLIKTRGQQVTLRCSSQSGHNTVSWYQQALGQGPQFIFQYYREEENGRGNFPPRFSGLQFPNYSSELNVNALELDDSALYLCASSFGDQETQYFGPGTRLLVL.

This chain joins TRBV7-6 and TRBJ2-2, with D possibly matching TRBD2 (5 bases). The CDR3 spans 14 residues. The germline gives CDR1 SGHVS, CDR2 FNYEAQ. The V gene lost 0 bases and the J gene lost 5 bases, with 7 bases spanning the gap. CDR3 in DNA: TGTGCCAGCAGCTTAGCTTTAGCGACCGGGGAGCTGTTTTTT. Its translation: CASSLALATGELFF. The full variable domain, rest sourced from reference TRBV7-6 and TRBJ2-2, is GAGVSQSPRYKVTKRGQDVALRCDPISGHVSLYWYRQALGQGPEFLTYFNYEAQQDKSGLPNDRFSAERPEGSISTLTIQRTEQRDSAMYRCASSLALATGELFFGEGSRLTVL.

The chain uses TRBV7-9 and TRBJ1-1, with a weak D call TRBD1 (5 bases). CDR3 length: 15 amino acids. The V gene's germline CDR1 is SEHNR and CDR2 FQNEAQ (reference sequence). Trimming cost V 4 bases and J 0 bases, with 12 bases left between them. The CDR3 region is CASSYDSGMNTEAFF. In DNA form, the CDR3 reads TGTGCCAGCAGCTACGACAGTGGGATGAACACTGAAGCTTTCTTT.

CDR3 protein: CASSEAAGSTEAFF. DNA for the CDR3: TGTGCCAGCAGTGAAGCCGCAGGGTCCACTGAAGCTTTCTTT. The chain links TRBV2 to TRBJ1-1; D is perhaps TRBD1 (5 bases). Trimming took off 0 bases at V and 4 bases at J, with 9 bases between the two ends. The length of the CDR3 is 14 residues. The V gene's germline CDR1 is SNHLY and CDR2 FYNNEI.

This clone is a singleton in its sample. As DNA, the CDR3 is TGTGCCAGCAGTGAAGCTTCCTATTACGAGCAGTACTTC. Translation gives CASSEASYYEQYF. This rearrangement joins TRBV2 to TRBJ2-7; D gene unclear. The CDR3 has 13 amino acids. CDR1 SNHLY and CDR2 FYNNEI come from the germline V gene. V was trimmed by 0 bases and J by 4 bases, leaving 7 bases between them.

V is TRBV29-1 and J is TRBJ2-3; no reliable D call. V shed 4 bases and J shed 6 bases, with 14 bases lying between them. This CDR3 is 13 amino acids long. Germline V gives CDR1 SQVTM, CDR2 ANQGSEA. The CDR3 nucleotides are TGCAGCGTTGCCACCCGGGTTTCGGATACGCAGTATTTT. Encoded protein: CSVATRVSDTQYF.

V usage is TRBV25-1 and J usage is TRBJ1-2; possibly TRBD1 for D (5 bases). CDR3 size: 13 residues. Looked up from germline, CDR1 is MGHDK and CDR2 is SYGVNS. Deletions cut 10 bases from V and 4 bases from J, with 16 bases between. The CDR3 region is CATDQGFGYGYTF. CDR3 in DNA: TGTGCCACGGACCAGGGCTTTGGCTATGGCTACACCTTC.

This clone has just one count. The chain is built from TRBV11-1 and TRBJ2-3; a possible D gene is TRBD2 (5 bases). CDR1 and CDR2 (germline): SGHAT, FQDESV (reference sequence). The V and J ends lost 4 bases and 0 bases respectively, with 11 bases between them. The CDR3 is made up of 15 amino acids. CDR3: CASSYRGSSTDTQYF. The CDR3 DNA sequence: TGTGCCAGCAGCTATCGGGGTTCTAGCACAGATACGCAGTATTTT. The whole variable domain, remainder taken from reference TRBV11-1 and TRBJ2-3, is EAEVAQSPRYKITEKSQAVAFWCDPISGHATLYWYRQILGQGPELLVQFQDESVVDDSQLPKDRFSAERLKGVDSTLKIQPAELGDSAMYLCASSYRGSSTDTQYFGPGTRLTVL.

The chain uses TRBV5-4 and TRBJ2-7; TRBD1 might be the D (5 bases). The V end lost 3 bases, the J end lost 7 bases, and 8 bases lay between the germline ends. Germline assignment: CDR1 SGHNT and CDR2 YYREEE (reference sequence). The CDR3 sequence is 11 residues long. Here the CDR3 DNA reads TGTGCCAGCAGCTCCAGGACAGAGCAGTACTTC. Translating it yields CASSSRTEQYF.

The DNA for the CDR3 is TGCGCCAGCAGCTTAGGGGGACAGGGGAGGCAAAACATTCAGTACTTC. Its protein product is CASSLGGQGRQNIQYF. The chain has TRBV5-1 and TRBJ2-4, with 10 positions matching TRBD1. J lost 5 bases, V lost 2 bases, and 7 bases had no gene match. The CDR3 is 16 residues long. Germline V CDR1 and CDR2: SGHRS, YFSETQ.

The V call is TRBV5-1, the J call TRBJ2-2; D might be TRBD1 (6 bases). Trimming pared 4 bases from V and 0 bases from J, leaving 10 bases between. CDR3 size: 15 residues. Germline CDR1 SGHRS, CDR2 YFSETQ. The CDR3 loop reads CASSLGHANTGELFF. CDR3 sequence (DNA): TGCGCCAGCAGCCTGGGACATGCGAACACCGGGGAGCTGTTTTTT. Drawing the rest from reference TRBV5-1 and TRBJ2-2, the complete variable domain is KAGVTQTPRYLIKTRGQQVTLSCSPISGHRSVSWYQQTPGQGLQFLFEYFSETQRNKGNFPGRFSGRQFSNSRSEMNVSTLELGDSALYLCASSLGHANTGELFFGEGSRLTVL.

The gene calls are TRBV10-3 and TRBJ1-2; no reliable D call. The CDR3 contains 13 residues. Germline values: CDR1 ENHRY, CDR2 SYGVKD. V was trimmed by 9 bases and J by 0 bases, leaving 11 bases between them. CDR3 sequence: CAITDGSNYGYTF. The CDR3 DNA sequence: TGTGCCATAACAGATGGTTCTAACTATGGCTACACCTTC.

This chain uses TRBV20-1 with TRBJ1-2, with a possible D match to TRBD1 (5 bases). Germline loops: CDR1 DFQATT, CDR2 SNEGSKA (reference sequence). Trimming removed 4 bases at V and 8 bases at J, with 11 bases between. This CDR3 comprises 11 residues. This CDR3 is CSATRQRGYTF. For the CDR3, the DNA is TGCAGTGCTACCCGACAGAGAGGCTACACCTTC.

This chain joins TRBV5-6 and TRBJ1-2, with D possibly TRBD1 on 6 matching bases. Trimming pared 0 bases from V and 4 bases from J, leaving 10 bases between. From germline, CDR1 is SGHDT and CDR2 YYEEEE. The CDR3 has 14 amino acids. CDR3 loop: CASSLDRAPYGYTF. CDR3 nucleotides: TGTGCCAGCAGCTTGGACAGGGCCCCCTATGGCTACACCTTC.

The V call is TRBV6-5, the J call TRBJ2-2, with D tentatively TRBD1 (6 bases). Between the trimmed V and J ends, which lost 4 bases and 6 bases, there was a span of 12 bases. The CDR3 covers 14 residues. CDR1 is MNHEY and CDR2 is SVGAGI in the germline V gene. CDR3 nucleotides: TGTGCCAGCAGTTTCACAGGGACCTCCGGGGAGCTGTTTTTT. This codes for CASSFTGTSGELFF.

The chain employs TRBV7-2 and TRBJ2-7, with 8 bases matching TRBD1. V gave up 2 bases and J gave up 3 bases; unmatched junction bases: 6. Germline-derived CDR1 and CDR2 are SGHTA and FQGNSA. The CDR3 loop spans 15 amino acids. The chain's CDR3 is CASSLKTGVLYEQYF. Written as DNA, the CDR3 is TGTGCCAGCAGCTTAAAGACAGGGGTCCTCTACGAGCAGTACTTC.

This clone was observed a single time. The chain has TRBV27 and TRBJ1-2; D not certain. Germline V lookup: CDR1 MNHEY, CDR2 SMNVEV (reference sequence). The V end was cut by 6 bases, the J end by 5 bases, with 13 bases between. The CDR3 totals 13 residues. CDR3 coding DNA: TGTGCCAGCAGCCAACCCGGTCAATATGGCTACACCTTC. This encodes CASSQPGQYGYTF.